This T cell receptor beta chain was identified during a study of T cells in women clearing cervical HPV infection. About the research overall: Controls gave blood once infection was undetectable; cases at lesion identification.

Sequencing was performed with immunoSEQ multiplex PCR; in TCRdb, only in-frame clones are kept and a portion is missing. The clone table shows 45,000 to 55,000 clones, with the ten largest holding around 1.5%. Study-wide results and limits: CIN3+ cases had significantly higher TCR richness than controls; evenness did not differ.

Germline values: CDR1 DFQATT, CDR2 SNEGSKA (reference sequence). The CDR3 totals 18 residues. V lost 3 bases to trimming and J lost 1 base, with 23 bases between them. A remark on this clone: The antigen remains undetermined. The read falls 3 residues short of the CDR3 end, and the missing part is taken from the germline J gene.

Prevalent HPV16 infections were excluded; only incident single HPV16 infections included. The sample was blood buffy coat. The receptor's source is a woman aged 18 to 75 with a cervical HPV16 infection that either progressed to CIN3+ or cleared (not recorded which). The chain carries TRBV20-1 and TRBJ2-3; D might be TRBD2 (7 bases). The sequenced part of the CDR3 DNA is TGCAGTGCTAGTTTGGTAAGGGGGAGGGCCTTTGGCACAGATACG. The encoded protein is CSASLVRGRAFGTDT. The complete CDR3 sequence is CSASLVRGRAFGTDTQYF.